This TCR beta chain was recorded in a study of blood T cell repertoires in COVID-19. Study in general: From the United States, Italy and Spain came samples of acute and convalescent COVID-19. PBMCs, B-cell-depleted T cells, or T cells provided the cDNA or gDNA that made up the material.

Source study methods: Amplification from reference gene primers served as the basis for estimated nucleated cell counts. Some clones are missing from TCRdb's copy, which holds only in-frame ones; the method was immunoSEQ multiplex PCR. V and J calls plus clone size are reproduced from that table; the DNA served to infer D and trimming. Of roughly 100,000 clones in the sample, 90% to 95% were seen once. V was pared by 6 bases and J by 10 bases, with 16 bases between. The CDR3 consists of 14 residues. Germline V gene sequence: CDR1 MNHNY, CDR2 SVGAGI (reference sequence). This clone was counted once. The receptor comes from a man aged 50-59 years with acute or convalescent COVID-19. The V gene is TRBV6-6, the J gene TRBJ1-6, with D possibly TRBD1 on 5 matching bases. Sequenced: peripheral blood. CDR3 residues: CASRLGGGTSPLHF. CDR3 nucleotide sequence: TGTGCCAGCAGACTGGGGGGGGGTACGTCACCCCTCCACTTT.